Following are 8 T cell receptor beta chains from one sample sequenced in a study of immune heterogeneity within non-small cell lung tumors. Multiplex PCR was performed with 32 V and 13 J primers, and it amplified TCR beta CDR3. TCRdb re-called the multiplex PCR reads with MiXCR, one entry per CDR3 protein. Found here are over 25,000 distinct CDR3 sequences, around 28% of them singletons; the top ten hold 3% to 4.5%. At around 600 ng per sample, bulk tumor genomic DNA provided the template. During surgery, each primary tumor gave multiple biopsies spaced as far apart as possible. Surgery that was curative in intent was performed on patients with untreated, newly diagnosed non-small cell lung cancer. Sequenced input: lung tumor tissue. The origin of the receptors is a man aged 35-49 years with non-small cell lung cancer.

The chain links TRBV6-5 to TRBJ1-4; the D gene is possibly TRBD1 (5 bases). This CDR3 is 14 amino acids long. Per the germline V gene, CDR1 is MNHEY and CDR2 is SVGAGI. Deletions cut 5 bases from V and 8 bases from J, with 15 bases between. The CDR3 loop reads CASSILREGEKLFF. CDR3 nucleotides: TGTGCCAGCAGTATACTCAGGGAGGGGGAAAAACTGTTTTTT.

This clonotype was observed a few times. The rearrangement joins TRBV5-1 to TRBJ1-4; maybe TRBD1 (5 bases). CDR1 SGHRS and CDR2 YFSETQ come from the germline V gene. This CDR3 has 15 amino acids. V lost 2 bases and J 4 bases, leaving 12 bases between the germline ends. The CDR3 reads CASSLGTGLNEKLFF. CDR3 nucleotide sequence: TGCGCCAGCAGCTTAGGGACGGGACTTAATGAAAAACTGTTTTTT. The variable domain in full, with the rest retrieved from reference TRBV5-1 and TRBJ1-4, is KAGVTQTPRYLIKTRGQQVTLSCSPISGHRSVSWYQQTPGQGLQFLFEYFSETQRNKGNFPGRFSGRQFSNSRSEMNVSTLELGDSALYLCASSLGTGLNEKLFFGSGTQLSVL.

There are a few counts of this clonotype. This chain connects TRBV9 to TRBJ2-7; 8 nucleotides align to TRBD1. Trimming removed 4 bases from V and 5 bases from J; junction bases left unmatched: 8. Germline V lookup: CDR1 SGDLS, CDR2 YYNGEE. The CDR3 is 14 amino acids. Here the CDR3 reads CASSQTGGLDEQYF. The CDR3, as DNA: TGTGCCAGCAGCCAAACAGGGGGTCTAGACGAGCAGTACTTC.

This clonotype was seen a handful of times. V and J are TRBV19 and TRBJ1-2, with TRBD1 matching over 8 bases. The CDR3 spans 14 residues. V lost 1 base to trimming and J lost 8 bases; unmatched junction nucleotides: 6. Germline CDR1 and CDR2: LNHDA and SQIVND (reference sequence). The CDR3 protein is CASSIASRGQGYTF. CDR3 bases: TGTGCCAGTAGTATAGCTAGCAGGGGGCAAGGCTACACCTTC.

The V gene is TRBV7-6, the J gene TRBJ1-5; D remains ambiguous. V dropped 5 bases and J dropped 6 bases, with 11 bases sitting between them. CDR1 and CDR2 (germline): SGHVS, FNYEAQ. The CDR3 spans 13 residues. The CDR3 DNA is TGTGCCAGCAGCCTAAGGGTTGGTCAGCCCCAGCATTTT. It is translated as CASSLRVGQPQHF.

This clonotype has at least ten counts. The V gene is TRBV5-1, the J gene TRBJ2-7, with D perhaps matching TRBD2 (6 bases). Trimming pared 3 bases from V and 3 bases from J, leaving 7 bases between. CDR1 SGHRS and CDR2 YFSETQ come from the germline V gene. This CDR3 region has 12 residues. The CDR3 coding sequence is TGCGCCAGCAGCTCGGGACTCTACGAGCAGTACTTC. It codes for CASSSGLYEQYF.

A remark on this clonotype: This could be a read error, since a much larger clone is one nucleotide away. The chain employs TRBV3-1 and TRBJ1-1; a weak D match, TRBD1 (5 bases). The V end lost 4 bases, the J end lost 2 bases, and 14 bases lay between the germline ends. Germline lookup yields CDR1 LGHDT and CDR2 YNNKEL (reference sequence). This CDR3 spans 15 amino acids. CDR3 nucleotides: TGTGCCAGCAGCCCGCTTTGGCAGGGCAACACTGAAGCTTTCTTT. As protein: CASSPLWQGNTEAFF.

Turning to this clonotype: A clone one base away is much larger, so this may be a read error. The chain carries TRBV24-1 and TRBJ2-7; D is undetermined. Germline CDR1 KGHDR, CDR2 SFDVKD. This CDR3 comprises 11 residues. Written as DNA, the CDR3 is TGTGCCAACAGTGCCAACTACGAGCAGTACTTC. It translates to CANSANYEQYF.